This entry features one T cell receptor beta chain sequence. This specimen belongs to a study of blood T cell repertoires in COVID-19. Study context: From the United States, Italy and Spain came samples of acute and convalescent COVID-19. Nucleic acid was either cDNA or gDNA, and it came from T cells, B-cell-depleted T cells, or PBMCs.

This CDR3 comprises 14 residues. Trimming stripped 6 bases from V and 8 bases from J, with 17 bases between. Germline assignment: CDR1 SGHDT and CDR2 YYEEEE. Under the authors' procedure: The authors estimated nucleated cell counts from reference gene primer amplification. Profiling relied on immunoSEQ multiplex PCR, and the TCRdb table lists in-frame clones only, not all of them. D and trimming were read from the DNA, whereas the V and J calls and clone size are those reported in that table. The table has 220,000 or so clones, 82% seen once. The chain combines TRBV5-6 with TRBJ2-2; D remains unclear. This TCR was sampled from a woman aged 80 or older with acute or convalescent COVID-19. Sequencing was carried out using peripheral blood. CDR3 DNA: TGTGCCAGCACCCTCCTTGGTAGAGAAGGGGAGCTGTTTTTT. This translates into CASTLLGREGELFF.